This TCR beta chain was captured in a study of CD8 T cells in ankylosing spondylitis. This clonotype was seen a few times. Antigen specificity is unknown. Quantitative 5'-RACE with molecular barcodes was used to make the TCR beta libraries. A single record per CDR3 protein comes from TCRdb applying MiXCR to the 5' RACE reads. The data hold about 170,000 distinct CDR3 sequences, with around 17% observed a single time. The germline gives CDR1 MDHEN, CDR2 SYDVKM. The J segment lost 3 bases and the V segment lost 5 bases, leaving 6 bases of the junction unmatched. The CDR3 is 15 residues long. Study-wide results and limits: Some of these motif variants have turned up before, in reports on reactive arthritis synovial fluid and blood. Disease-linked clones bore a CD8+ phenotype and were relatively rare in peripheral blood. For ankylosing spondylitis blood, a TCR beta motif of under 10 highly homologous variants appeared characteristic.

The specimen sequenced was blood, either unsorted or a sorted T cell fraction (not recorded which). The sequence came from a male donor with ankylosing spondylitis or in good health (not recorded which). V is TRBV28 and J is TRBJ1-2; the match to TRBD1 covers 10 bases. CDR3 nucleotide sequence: TGTGCCAGCAGTCGTCCCGGGACAGGGGACTATGGCTACACCTTC. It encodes CASSRPGTGDYGYTF.